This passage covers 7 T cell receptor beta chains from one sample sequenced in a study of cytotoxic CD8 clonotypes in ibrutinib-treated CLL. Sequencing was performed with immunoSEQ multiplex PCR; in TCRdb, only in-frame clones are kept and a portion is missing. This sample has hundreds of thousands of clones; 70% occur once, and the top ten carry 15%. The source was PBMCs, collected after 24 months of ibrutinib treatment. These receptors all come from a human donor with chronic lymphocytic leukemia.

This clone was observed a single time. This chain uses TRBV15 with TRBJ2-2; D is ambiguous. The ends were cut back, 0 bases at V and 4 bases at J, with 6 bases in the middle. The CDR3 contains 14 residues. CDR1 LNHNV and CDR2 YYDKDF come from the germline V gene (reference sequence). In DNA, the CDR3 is TGTGCCACCAGCAGAGATCTGCCCACCGGGGAGCTGTTTTTT. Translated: CATSRDLPTGELFF.

The CDR3 nucleotides are TGTGCCACCAGCAGAGATTGGGGTGGTTTTGAGCCCCAGCATTTT. This gives the protein CATSRDWGGFEPQHF. The chain employs TRBV15 and TRBJ1-5; D remains ambiguous. V was shortened by 0 bases and J by 8 bases, with 14 bases between the two germline ends. The CDR3 covers 15 residues. From germline, CDR1 is LNHNV and CDR2 YYDKDF (reference sequence).

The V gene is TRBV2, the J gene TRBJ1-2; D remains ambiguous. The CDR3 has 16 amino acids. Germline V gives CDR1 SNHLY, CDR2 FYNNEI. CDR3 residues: CAGAGVVEVFGYGYTF. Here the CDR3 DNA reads TGTGCTGGCGCAGGAGTGGTAGAGGTCTTCGGCTATGGCTACACCTTC.

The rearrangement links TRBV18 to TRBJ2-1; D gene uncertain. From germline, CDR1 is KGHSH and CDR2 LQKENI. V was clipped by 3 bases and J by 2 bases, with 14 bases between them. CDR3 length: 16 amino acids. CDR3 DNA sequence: TGTGCCAGCTCACCGGGCGTTGTGGGCACCTACAATGAGCAGTTCTTC. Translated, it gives CASSPGVVGTYNEQFF.

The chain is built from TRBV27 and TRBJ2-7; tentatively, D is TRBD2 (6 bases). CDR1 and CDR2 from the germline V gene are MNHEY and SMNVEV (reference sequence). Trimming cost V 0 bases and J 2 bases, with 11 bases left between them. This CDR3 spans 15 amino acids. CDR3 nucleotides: TGTGCCAGCAGTTTATCCATGGGACTTCCCTACGAGCAGTACTTC. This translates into CASSLSMGLPYEQYF.

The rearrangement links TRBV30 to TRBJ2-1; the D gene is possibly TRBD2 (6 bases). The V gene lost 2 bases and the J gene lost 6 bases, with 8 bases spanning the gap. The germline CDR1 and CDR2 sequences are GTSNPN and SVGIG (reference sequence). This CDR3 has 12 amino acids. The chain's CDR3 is CAWSPGGNEQFF. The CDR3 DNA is TGTGCCTGGAGTCCCGGGGGCAATGAGCAGTTCTTC. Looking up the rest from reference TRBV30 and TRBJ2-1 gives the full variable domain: SQTIHQWPATLVQPVGSPLSLECTVEGTSNPNLYWYRQAAGRGLQLLFYSVGIGQISSEVPQNLSASRPQDRQFILSSKKLLLSDSGFYLCAWSPGGNEQFFGPGTRLTVL.

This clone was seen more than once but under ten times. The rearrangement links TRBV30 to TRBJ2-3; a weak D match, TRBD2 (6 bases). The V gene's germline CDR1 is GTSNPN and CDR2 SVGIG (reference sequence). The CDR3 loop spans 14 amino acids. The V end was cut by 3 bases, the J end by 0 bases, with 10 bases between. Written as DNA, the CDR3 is TGTGCCTGGAGCCCACTAGCTAGCACAGATACGCAGTATTTT. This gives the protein CAWSPLASTDTQYF.